The 30 T cell receptor beta chains below were found in one sample sequenced in a study of tumor and adjacent non-tumor tissue in lung cancer. No cell sorting was done before RNA was extracted from the tissue. A modified ARM-PCR protocol with three rounds of nested PCR amplified TCRbeta. TCRdb reanalysed the multiplex PCR reads using MiXCR and keeps one entry per CDR3 protein. The profile covers 68,000 or so distinct CDR3 sequences, with just under 60% appearing a single time and 20% to 25% taken by the ten largest. The sample taken for sequencing was lung tumor tissue. The receptors were gathered from a man between 50 and 59 years old with non-small cell lung cancer.

On this clonotype itself: An end of the junction differs from the germline gene, which may be a read error. CDR3 in amino acids: CTAPAAGIDMQYF. CDR3 DNA sequence: TGCACTGCTCCTGCGGCAGGGATAGATATGCAGTATTTT. The rearrangement joins TRBV20-1 to TRBJ2-3, with D possibly being TRBD1 (5 bases). The germline gives CDR1 DFQATT, CDR2 SNEGSKA (reference sequence). The CDR3 spans 13 residues.

The chain is built from TRBV28 and TRBJ2-7; 7 bases agree with TRBD1. Losses at the gene ends were 5 bases for V and 9 bases for J; bases not matched to a gene: 16. The CDR3 totals 15 residues. Germline V gene lookup returns CDR1 MDHEN and CDR2 SYDVKM. CDR3 protein: CASSKGTDYPLVQYF. The CDR3 DNA sequence: TGTGCCAGCAGTAAAGGGACAGACTATCCCCTCGTGCAGTACTTC.

In this sample, this clonotype turned up many times. The chain combines TRBV28 with TRBJ2-2, with 13 bases that match TRBD2. The trim removed 3 bases at V and 7 bases at J, leaving 8 bases unmatched. Germline CDR1 is MDHEN and CDR2 is SYDVKM. The CDR3 covers 17 residues. CDR3 nucleotide sequence: TGTGCCAGCAGTTTCCCGACTAGCGGGAGGAGGGTCGGGGAGCTGTTTTTT. Protein: CASSFPTSGRRVGELFF.

This clonotype was seen just once. An end of the junction does not agree with germline; a read error may underlie this. This rearrangement joins TRBV5-6 to TRBJ1-1; 7 bases agree with TRBD1. This CDR3 spans 17 amino acids. Germline V gene sequence: CDR1 SGHDT, CDR2 YYEEEE. The CDR3 sequence is CANSLEDVKRGHTEAFF. CDR3 bases: TGTGCCAACAGCTTAGAAGATGTTAAGAGGGGGCATACTGAAGCTTTCTTT.

About this clonotype itself: At one end the junction does not follow the germline gene, possibly because of a read error. V usage is TRBV5-1 and J usage is TRBJ2-7; 8 nucleotides match TRBD1. This CDR3 region has 14 residues. Germline V CDR1 and CDR2: SGHRS, YFSETQ. In DNA form, the CDR3 reads TGCTCCAGCAGCTCCGGACAGGGCGTTCACGAGCAGTACTTC. It is translated as CSSSSGQGVHEQYF.

Comment on this clonotype: Relative to the germline gene, one junction end is altered; a read error may explain this. The chain recombines TRBV11-2 with TRBJ2-3, with a tentative D call TRBD2 (5 bases). The CDR3 extends over 16 amino acids. Germline-derived CDR1 and CDR2 are SGHAT and FQNNGV. The DNA of the CDR3 is TGTACCAGCAGCTTAGCCTTAGCGAGAACTGGAGATACGCAGTATTTT. Its translation: CTSSLALARTGDTQYF.

The gene calls are TRBV5-1 and TRBJ1-6; no firm D call. Germline CDR1 is SGHRS and CDR2 is YFSETQ. V gave up 1 base and J gave up 7 bases, with 12 bases separating them. The CDR3 is 15 amino acids. The CDR3 here is CASSLTDPGNSPLHF. The CDR3 bases are TGCGCCAGCAGCTTGACGGACCCCGGAAATTCACCCCTCCACTTT. Complete variable domain (other parts from reference TRBV5-1 and TRBJ1-6): KAGVTQTPRYLIKTRGQQVTLSCSPISGHRSVSWYQQTPGQGLQFLFEYFSETQRNKGNFPGRFSGRQFSNSRSEMNVSTLELGDSALYLCASSLTDPGNSPLHFGNGTRLTVT.

This clonotype turned up a few times. A much larger clone is a single base away; this may be a read error. The chain joins TRBV12-3 or TRBV12-4 to TRBJ1-4; D gene unclear. The CDR3 is 14 residues long. V lost 7 bases and J 5 bases, leaving 14 bases between the germline ends. CDR3 sequence reads: CASIFLGINEKLFF. In DNA form, the CDR3 reads TGTGCCAGCATTTTTTTAGGGATAAATGAAAAACTGTTTTTT.

Turning to this clonotype: The junction does not match germline at one end; this may be a read error. This chain links TRBV4-1 with TRBJ2-1; the match to TRBD2 covers 9 bases. The CDR3 is 17 residues long. The germline V gene has CDR1 MGHRA and CDR2 YSYEKL. The CDR3 spells CASRQDRGGGADNEQSF. CDR3 nucleotide sequence: TGCGCCAGCAGGCAAGATAGGGGCGGGGGGGCCGACAATGAGCAGTCCTTC.

This clonotype has just a few counts. A much larger clone lies a single base off, so this may be a read error. The chain carries TRBV5-6 and TRBJ2-1, with a possible D match to TRBD2 (6 bases). Between the trimmed V and J ends, which lost 7 bases and 0 bases, there was a span of 11 bases. The CDR3 has 14 residues. Germline lookup yields CDR1 SGHDT and CDR2 YYEEEE. The CDR3 DNA follows: TGTGCCAGCGGGGTCGGGGGCTCCTACAATGAGCAGTTCTTC. Translating it yields CASGVGGSYNEQFF.

This clonotype came up many times. The chain combines TRBV5-5 with TRBJ1-4; D is ambiguous. The V gene's germline CDR1 is SGHKS and CDR2 YYEKEE (reference sequence). V lost 6 bases, J lost 3 bases, and 12 bases lay in between. This CDR3 region has 14 residues. The DNA for the CDR3 is TGTGCCAGCACTCCTGGGGTCCCTAATGAAAAACTGTTTTTT. It yields the protein CASTPGVPNEKLFF.

A few counts support this clonotype. The rearrangement joins TRBV28 to TRBJ2-7, with D unclear. The CDR3 has 12 amino acids. Germline-derived CDR1 and CDR2 are MDHEN and SYDVKM. V was trimmed by 8 bases and J by 6 bases, leaving 14 bases between them. CDR3 bases: TGTGCCAGCGGCCGGCCGCGGAGCGAGCAGTACTTC. Protein sequence: CASGRPRSEQYF.

This clonotype was recorded at least ten times. The rearrangement uses TRBV4-1 and TRBJ2-1; 7 bases align to TRBD2. The CDR3 loop spans 19 amino acids. The trim removed 4 bases at V and 5 bases at J, leaving 20 bases unmatched. CDR1 MGHRA and CDR2 YSYEKL come from the germline V gene. CDR3 DNA: TGCGCCAGCAGCCTCGGCGTCCTTGGGGGAGCGGGAATTAACAATGAGCAGTTCTTC. It yields the protein CASSLGVLGGAGINNEQFF.

The chain carries TRBV11-2 and TRBJ2-1; 8 bases are a match to TRBD2. CDR1 SGHAT and CDR2 FQNNGV come from the germline V gene. The CDR3 contains 17 residues. V lost 9 bases to trimming and J lost 4 bases; unmatched junction nucleotides: 17. The CDR3 protein is CASSRSGTRGSYNEQFF. DNA of the CDR3: TGTGCCAGTAGCCGAAGCGGGACTAGAGGTTCTTACAATGAGCAGTTCTTC.

By sample share, this clonotype is medium-sized. The J gene is TRBJ2-4, the V gene TRBV6-1; 12 bases line up with TRBD2. The CDR3 spans 16 residues. Germline CDR1 and CDR2: MNHNS and SASEGT. V lost 4 bases, J lost 6 bases, and 7 bases stayed unmatched. The CDR3 sequence is CASSARLAGEGNIQYF. The DNA of the CDR3 is TGTGCCAGCAGTGCCAGACTAGCGGGAGAGGGAAACATTCAGTACTTC.

Comment on this clonotype: One end of the junction varies from germline; a read error may be responsible. The V and J genes are TRBV15 and TRBJ2-7; possible D gene TRBD2, 6 bases. Germline CDR1 reads LNHNV; CDR2 reads YYDKDF (reference sequence). CDR3 length: 13 amino acids. In DNA form, the CDR3 reads TGTGCCACTTCGCGGGACCGATGGGGCGAGCAGTCCTTC. Translated, it gives CATSRDRWGEQSF.

As concerns this clonotype: A much more abundant neighbour one base away suggests this may be a read error. The chain couples TRBV14 to TRBJ2-1, with D unresolved. This CDR3 region has 13 residues. The germline V gene encodes CDR1 SGHDN and CDR2 FVKESK. The CDR3 sequence is CANSPWAANEQFF. CDR3 DNA: TGTGCCAACAGCCCCTGGGCAGCCAATGAGCAGTTCTTC.

In the case of this clonotype: The junction shows a germline mismatch at one end, possibly a read error. The chain uses TRBV6-5 and TRBJ2-7; possible D gene TRBD2, 6 bases. This CDR3 is built from 16 residues. Germline lookup yields CDR1 MNHEY and CDR2 SVGAGI. The CDR3 loop reads CASSYSGLGLPYGQHF. As DNA, the CDR3 is TGTGCCAGCAGTTACTCAGGGTTGGGACTTCCCTACGGGCAGCACTTC.

The chain joins TRBV4-2 to TRBJ2-7; 9 bases agree with TRBD2. CDR1 is LGHNA and CDR2 is YNFKEQ in the germline V gene. J was trimmed by 2 bases and V by 5 bases; bases with no gene match: 7. This CDR3 has 15 residues. CDR3 bases: TGTGCCAGCAGCATCCGACTAGCGGATGCCTACGAGCAGTACTTC. Translating it yields CASSIRLADAYEQYF.

Of note for this clonotype: Germline and junction disagree at one end, which may indicate a read error. The rearrangement joins TRBV6-5 to TRBJ1-5, with no clear D. The CDR3 covers 15 residues. Germline loops: CDR1 MNHEY, CDR2 SVGAGI. CDR3 sequence reads: CASSPSGVSKQPQHF. In DNA, the CDR3 is TGTGCCAGCAGTCCCTCAGGAGTTAGCAAACAGCCCCAGCATTTT.

A remark on this clonotype: The junction differs from germline at one of its ends, possibly a read error. The V call is TRBV6-1, the J call TRBJ2-3; D is possibly TRBD2 (6 bases). Germline assignment: CDR1 MNHNS and CDR2 SASEGT. This CDR3 has 14 amino acids. The CDR3 loop is CARRKGLHTDTQYF. The CDR3 region has the DNA TGCGCCAGGAGAAAGGGACTTCACACGGATACGCAGTATTTT.

The V gene is TRBV6-1, the J gene TRBJ2-2; 8 positions match TRBD2. The V segment lost 7 bases and the J segment 4 bases; nucleotides outside the gene matches: 17. CDR3 length equals 18 residues. Germline CDR1 reads MNHNS; CDR2 reads SASEGT. Here the CDR3 reads CASTRMTLAGGITGELFF. The CDR3 nucleotides read TGTGCCAGCACCCGCATGACACTGGCGGGAGGTATCACCGGGGAGCTGTTTTTT.

This clonotype was seen only a few times. This chain connects TRBV2 to TRBJ2-6; tentatively, D is TRBD1 (6 bases). The CDR3 contains 16 residues. Germline V gene lookup returns CDR1 SNHLY and CDR2 FYNNEI. Trimming took 5 bases from V and 4 from J, leaving 15 bases between them. The DNA of the CDR3 is TGTGCCAGCAGTCGGGACATGGGTTTGGGGGCCAACGTCCTGACTTTC. Protein sequence: CASSRDMGLGANVLTF.

As for this clonotype: A read error is possible here, since a much larger clone lies one base away. The V and J genes are TRBV12-3 or TRBV12-4 and TRBJ2-6; D call uncertain. The CDR3 is 15 amino acids. For the CDR3, the DNA is TGTGCCAGCAGTTTAGCCTACTCTTGGGCCAACGTCCTGACTTTC. It yields the protein CASSLAYSWANVLTF.

The table lists this clonotype with many counts. The CDR3 here is CAWSARGGTGELFF. CDR3 nucleotides: TGTGCCTGGAGTGCCAGGGGCGGAACCGGGGAGCTGTTTTTT. The chain carries TRBV30 and TRBJ2-2, with D maybe TRBD1 (6 bases). The CDR3 contains 14 residues. Germline CDR1 and CDR2: GTSNPN and SVGIG (reference sequence). The V end lost 1 base, the J end lost 5 bases, and 11 bases lay between the germline ends.

This clonotype came up many times. The chain employs TRBV4-1 and TRBJ2-5; D might be TRBD2 (6 bases). The CDR3 has 16 amino acids. From germline, CDR1 is MGHRA and CDR2 YSYEKL. Trimming stripped 0 bases from V and 4 bases from J, with 15 bases between. CDR3 loop: CASSQDLRGFSETQYF. CDR3 DNA: TGCGCCAGCAGCCAAGATCTGCGGGGATTTTCAGAGACCCAGTACTTC.

This clonotype was counted a few times. The rearrangement uses TRBV5-1 and TRBJ2-7, with 8 bases identical to TRBD1. The CDR3 contains 14 residues. V dropped 4 bases and J dropped 5; count of bases not matched to a gene: 8. Germline V gene lookup returns CDR1 SGHRS and CDR2 YFSETQ. The CDR3 nucleotides read TGCGCCAGCAGCACACGGACAGGGTCGAACGAGCAGTACTTC. This encodes CASSTRTGSNEQYF.

Of note for this clonotype: This CDR3 fails to terminate in the conserved phenylalanine or tryptophan, so it likely reflects a read error. The V call is TRBV30, the J call TRBJ2-5; D is unresolved. This CDR3 has 11 residues. V shed 2 bases and J shed 4 bases, with 5 bases lying between them. Per germline, CDR1 GTSNPN and CDR2 SVGIG (reference sequence). Here the CDR3 DNA reads TGTGCCTGGAGTCCCCGAGAGACCCAGTACCTC. It encodes CAWSPRETQYL.

Details on this clonotype: A read error is likely, as this CDR3 ends without the conserved phenylalanine or tryptophan. The chain links TRBV5-1 to TRBJ2-3; 7 nucleotides line up with TRBD2. The germline gives CDR1 SGHRS, CDR2 YFSETQ. Germline trimming cut 6 bases from V and 6 bases from J; bases unmatched to any gene: 13. This CDR3 is built from 15 residues. The CDR3, as DNA: TGCGCCAGCAATCCTCCCCGACTAGCAGTGGATACGCAGTATTAT. It codes for CASNPPRLAVDTQYY.

The rearrangement joins TRBV20-1 to TRBJ2-3; 11 bases fit TRBD1. TRBJ2-2 explains the end of the DNA better; the J call may be wrong. Germline values: CDR1 DFQATT, CDR2 SNEGSKA (reference sequence). This CDR3 spans 14 amino acids. For the CDR3, the DNA is TGCAGTGCCTCGGGACAGGGGGAGAGAGATACGCTGTTTTTT. Its translation: CSASGQGERDTLFF.